This T cell receptor (beta chain) comes out of a study of early T cells in non-severe SARS-CoV-2 infection. Study overall: The authors sequenced bulk RNA from unsorted whole blood, leaving chains unpaired.

This CDR3 comprises 16 residues. V was cut by 0 bases and J by 1 base, with 11 bases left in between. Germline CDR1 reads SGDLS; CDR2 reads YYNGEE. This clonotype showed up just a few times. Molecules of cDNA were individually given unique molecular identifiers that were attached to them. TCRdb itself ran the 5' RACE reads through MiXCR, one entry per CDR3 protein. The data contain about 66,000 distinct CDR3 sequences, over 10% of them singletons. The sample comprised whole blood. V and J are TRBV9 and TRBJ2-1; D possibly corresponds to TRBD1 (6 bases). The source of this sequence is an adult who was a healthcare worker with PCR-confirmed SARS-CoV-2 infection or an uninfected control (not recorded which). Here the CDR3 reads CASSVDGGLSYNEQFF. In DNA, the CDR3 is TGTGCCAGCAGCGTAGATGGGGGCCTGTCCTACAATGAGCAGTTCTTC.